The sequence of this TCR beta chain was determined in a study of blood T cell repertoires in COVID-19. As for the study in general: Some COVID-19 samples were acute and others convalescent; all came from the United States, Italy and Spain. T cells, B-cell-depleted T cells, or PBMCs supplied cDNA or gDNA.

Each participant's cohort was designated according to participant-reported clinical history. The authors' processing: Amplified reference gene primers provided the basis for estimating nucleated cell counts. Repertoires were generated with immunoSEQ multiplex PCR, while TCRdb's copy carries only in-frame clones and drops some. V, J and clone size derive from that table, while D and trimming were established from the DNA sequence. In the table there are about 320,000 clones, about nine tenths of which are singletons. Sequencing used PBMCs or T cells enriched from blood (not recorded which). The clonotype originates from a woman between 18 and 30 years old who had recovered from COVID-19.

The CDR3 nucleotides are TGTGCCAGCTCACCTGGAGACAGAGCTAACTATGGCTACACCTTC. It codes for CASSPGDRANYGYTF. V usage is TRBV18 and J usage is TRBJ1-2; a weak D match, TRBD1 (5 bases). Trimming shortened V by 3 bases and J by 0 bases, and 11 bases separated the two germline ends. Per the germline V gene, CDR1 is KGHSH and CDR2 is LQKENI. The CDR3 runs 15 residues.